This T cell receptor beta chain originates from a study of blood T cell repertoires in COVID-19. Study-level information: Acute and convalescent COVID-19 samples came from the United States, Italy and Spain. PBMCs, B-cell-depleted T cells, or T cells were the source of the cDNA or gDNA that made up the material.

The V and J ends lost 8 bases and 4 bases respectively, with 9 bases between them. Germline V gene sequence: CDR1 MNHEY, CDR2 SMNVEV (reference sequence). This CDR3 spans 12 amino acids. As handled by the study authors: Counts of nucleated cells, estimated from reference gene primer amplification, were obtained. The protocol was immunoSEQ multiplex PCR, while the TCRdb copy is restricted to in-frame clones and leaves out a portion. V and J calls and clone size follow that table, whereas D and trimming were derived from the DNA. Of 200,000 to 250,000 clones in the sample, more than 75% were seen once.

This sequence was found in a man aged 50 to 60 with acute or convalescent COVID-19. The sequenced sample consisted of peripheral blood. The rearrangement joins TRBV27 to TRBJ1-5; possible D gene TRBD1, 5 bases. Here the CDR3 reads CASGGINQPQHF. CDR3 bases: TGTGCCAGCGGGGGGATAAATCAGCCCCAGCATTTT.